This T cell receptor (beta chain) derives from a study of blood T cell repertoires in COVID-19. Study background: Collection of acute and convalescent COVID-19 samples took place in the United States, Italy and Spain. Nucleic acid was either cDNA or gDNA, and it came from T cells, B-cell-depleted T cells, or PBMCs.

V was cut by 0 bases and J by 9 bases, with 18 bases left in between. This CDR3 comprises 16 residues. Germline CDR1 is MNHEY and CDR2 is SVGAGI. Seattle cases were enrolled at active infection and followed longitudinally. Original processing notes: Reference gene primer amplification yielded estimated nucleated cell counts. Produced via immunoSEQ multiplex PCR; TCRdb's table is partial and in-frame only. V and J calls and clone size are as listed in that table; D and trimming were resolved from the DNA. The sample consists of 150,000 or so clones, around 83% of them appearing once. The sequence was collected from a woman aged 55-75 years with COVID-19, enrolled during active disease. The gene calls are TRBV6-5 and TRBJ2-1; a weak D match, TRBD2 (6 bases). The sequencing sample was made of peripheral blood. The CDR3 spells CASSYSNQAWGGEQFF. As DNA, the CDR3 is TGTGCCAGCAGTTACTCGAACCAGGCTTGGGGAGGTGAGCAGTTCTTC.